Given below is one T cell receptor beta chain in context. TCRdb analysed the 5' RACE reads with MiXCR anew, one entry per CDR3 protein. Among 65,000 to 95,000 distinct CDR3 sequences listed, roughly 12% were seen once. The germline V and J ends were trimmed by 6 bases and 5 bases, with 19 bases remaining between them. Germline V gives CDR1 MDHEN, CDR2 SYDVKM. CDR3 length: 15 residues. This record comes from a study of early T cells in non-severe SARS-CoV-2 infection. The chain joins TRBV28 to TRBJ2-5, with a possible D match to TRBD2 (5 bases). This receptor was obtained from an adult who was a healthcare worker with PCR-confirmed SARS-CoV-2 infection or an uninfected control (not recorded which). The donor label of this sample is uncertain. The sequenced sample was whole blood, obtained at baseline. Here the CDR3 DNA reads TGTGCCAGCAGCACGAAGCGGATAATCTCGGAGACCCAGTACTTC. It is translated as CASSTKRIISETQYF.